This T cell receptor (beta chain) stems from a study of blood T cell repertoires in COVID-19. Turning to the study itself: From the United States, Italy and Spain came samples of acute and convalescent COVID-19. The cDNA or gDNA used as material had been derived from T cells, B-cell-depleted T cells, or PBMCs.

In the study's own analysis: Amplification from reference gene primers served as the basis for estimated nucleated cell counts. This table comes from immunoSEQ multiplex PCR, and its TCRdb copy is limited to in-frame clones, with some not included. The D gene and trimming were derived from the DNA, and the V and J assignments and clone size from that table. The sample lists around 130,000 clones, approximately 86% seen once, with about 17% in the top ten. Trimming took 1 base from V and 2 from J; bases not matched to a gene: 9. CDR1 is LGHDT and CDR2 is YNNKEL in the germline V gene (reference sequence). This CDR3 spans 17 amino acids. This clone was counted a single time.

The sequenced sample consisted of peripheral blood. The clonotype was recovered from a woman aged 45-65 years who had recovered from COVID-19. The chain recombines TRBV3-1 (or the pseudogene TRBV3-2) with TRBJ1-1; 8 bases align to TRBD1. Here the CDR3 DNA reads TGTGCCAGCAGCCAAGCTCTCGGAACAGGGGGTAACACTGAAGCTTTCTTT. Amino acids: CASSQALGTGGNTEAFF.